This entry lists 25 T cell receptor beta chains sequenced from one sample in a study of cytomegalovirus exposure and HLA in healthy donors. The PCR was carried out with 60 Vbeta primers and 13 Jbeta primers. Assay used: immunoSEQ multiplex PCR; TCRdb lists only in-frame clones, some missing. The data contain about 190,000 clones, about four fifths of them singletons. Specimen: PBMCs. The source is a man younger than 40 in good health and CMV-seropositive.

This chain joins TRBV29-1 and TRBJ2-1; TRBD1 matches at 9 bases. The CDR3 runs 14 residues. Looked up from germline, CDR1 is SQVTM and CDR2 is ANQGSEA. Trimming cost V 7 bases and J 3 bases; bases outside gene matches: 7. The CDR3 DNA reads as TGCAGCGCACCGGGACAGGGAGGCTACAATGAGCAGTTCTTC. It is translated as CSAPGQGGYNEQFF.

This clone was observed once. V gene TRBV11-2 combines with J gene TRBJ2-7; D is perhaps TRBD1 (5 bases). V gave up 2 bases and J gave up 0 bases, with 8 bases separating them. Germline V CDR1 and CDR2: SGHAT, FQNNGV. The CDR3 has 14 residues. The CDR3 sequence: CASSLLQGSYEQYF. Here the CDR3 DNA reads TGTGCCAGCAGCTTACTGCAGGGCTCCTACGAGCAGTACTTC.

CDR3 amino acids: CASSLAGTGVPKTQYF. CDR3 coding DNA: TGTGCCAGCAGCTTAGCTGGGACAGGGGTCCCAAAGACCCAGTACTTC. The rearrangement joins TRBV7-2 to TRBJ2-5; the match to TRBD1 covers 10 bases. The germline V gene encodes CDR1 SGHTA and CDR2 FQGNSA. The CDR3 is 16 residues long. Trimming removed 0 bases from V and 6 bases from J; junction bases left unmatched: 7. Together with reference TRBV7-2 and TRBJ2-5, the CDR3 gives the full variable domain: GAGVSQSPSNKVTEKGKDVELRCDPISGHTALYWYRQSLGQGLEFLIYFQGNSAPDKSGLPSDRFSAERTGGSVSTLTIQRTQQEDSAVYLCASSLAGTGVPKTQYFGPGTRLLVL.

The rearrangement uses TRBV7-9 and TRBJ1-3, with D uncertain. Germline-derived CDR1 and CDR2 are SEHNR and FQNEAQ (reference sequence). The CDR3 is 15 residues long. The germline V and J ends were trimmed by 5 bases and 0 bases, with 11 bases remaining between them. DNA for the CDR3: TGTGCCAGCAGCCCTCTCAGTCTCTCTGGAAACACCATATATTTT. It codes for CASSPLSLSGNTIYF.

This clone was observed a few times. The chain couples TRBV29-1 to TRBJ1-1; 7 bases line up with TRBD1. Germline CDR1 and CDR2: SQVTM and ANQGSEA. The V and J ends lost 5 bases and 8 bases, in that order; junction bases with no gene match: 14. The CDR3 extends over 14 amino acids. The CDR3 DNA is TGCAGCGTTATAACAGGGGTAGTGAGGCCGGAAGCTTTCTTT. Residues: CSVITGVVRPEAFF.

This chain joins TRBV4-2 and TRBJ2-6; the D is unclear. CDR3 size: 18 residues. Germline V gene sequence: CDR1 LGHNA, CDR2 YNFKEQ. Trimming took 1 base from V and 0 from J, leaving 13 bases between them. The CDR3 bases are TGTGCCAGCAGCCAAGTTGCGTCGCAACTCTCTGGGGCCAACGTCCTGACTTTC. Translating it yields CASSQVASQLSGANVLTF.

V and J are TRBV29-1 and TRBJ1-4; 7 bases fit TRBD1. CDR1 is SQVTM, CDR2 ANQGSEA, per germline. The CDR3 loop spans 15 amino acids. The junction had 14 bases not matched to a gene; V was cut back by 5 bases and J by 8 bases. The CDR3: CSVSQGNIKGEKLFF. CDR3 DNA sequence: TGCAGCGTTTCACAGGGGAATATTAAAGGCGAAAAACTGTTTTTT.

The V call is TRBV9, the J call TRBJ1-5, with a possible D match to TRBD1 (5 bases). Germline V gene lookup returns CDR1 SGDLS and CDR2 YYNGEE. This CDR3 has 13 amino acids. Between the trimmed V and J ends, which lost 4 bases and 5 bases, there was a span of 10 bases. CDR3 loop: CASSPGGDQPQHF. The DNA of the CDR3 is TGTGCCAGCAGCCCCGGAGGGGATCAGCCCCAGCATTTT.

The rearrangement links TRBV9 to TRBJ1-3; D gene uncertain. Near its end, the DNA agrees better with TRBJ2-2, so the J call may be wrong. The CDR3 is 12 amino acids. Germline V gene sequence: CDR1 SGDLS, CDR2 YYNGEE. CDR3 protein: CASSFSDGELFF. In DNA, the CDR3 is TGTGCCAGCAGTTTTTCCGACGGGGAGCTGTTTTTT.

In DNA form, the CDR3 reads TGCGCCAGCAGCCGAACGCTTACAGGGCCTGAGGCGGCGGGCTACACCTTC. It translates to CASSRTLTGPEAAGYTF. The chain couples TRBV4-3 to TRBJ1-2; tentative D call: TRBD1 (6 bases). Trimming cost V 4 bases and J 8 bases, with 26 bases left between them. The CDR3 contains 17 residues. The V gene's germline CDR1 is LGHNA and CDR2 YSLEER.

This sequence joins TRBV29-1 and TRBJ2-7; D unresolved. Trimming removed 4 bases at V and 0 bases at J, with 10 bases between. Germline CDR1 is SQVTM and CDR2 is ANQGSEA. This CDR3 has 13 amino acids. The CDR3 reads CSVAVPSSYEQYF. The CDR3, as DNA: TGCAGCGTTGCCGTCCCGAGCTCCTACGAGCAGTACTTC.

The CDR3 loop reads CASSLQDRRGTQYF. CDR3 DNA sequence: TGTGCCAGCAGCCTCCAGGACCGCCGGGGAACGCAGTATTTT. This rearrangement joins TRBV2 to TRBJ2-3; TRBD2 might be the D (5 bases). V shed 6 bases and J shed 9 bases, with 19 bases lying between them. The germline CDR1 and CDR2 sequences are SNHLY and FYNNEI. The CDR3 is 14 residues long.

V usage is TRBV4-2 and J usage is TRBJ2-3; TRBD1 matches 8 bases. V was clipped by 3 bases and J by 6 bases; unmatched bases: 11. There are 16 residues in the CDR3. Germline V gene sequence: CDR1 LGHNA, CDR2 YNFKEQ. The CDR3 DNA is TGTGCCAGCAGCCAGGGCGGGCAGGGGGCTCTTGATACGCAGTATTTT. Translation: CASSQGGQGALDTQYF.

The chain has TRBV6-5 and TRBJ1-1; the D gene is possibly TRBD1 (5 bases). Trimming pared 5 bases from V and 1 base from J, leaving 14 bases between. The CDR3 is 15 residues long. Per germline, CDR1 MNHEY and CDR2 SVGAGI. DNA of the CDR3: TGTGCCAGCAGTCAAGGGGCAGGGTGGAACACTGAAGCTTTCTTT. It encodes CASSQGAGWNTEAFF.

This clone was picked up one time. The gene calls are TRBV9 and TRBJ2-2; 8 bases align to TRBD1. The germline CDR1 and CDR2 sequences are SGDLS and YYNGEE. V was pared by 0 bases and J by 5 bases, with 3 bases of the junction left unmatched. CDR3 size: 15 residues. This CDR3 is CASSVARGRTGELFF. The CDR3, as DNA: TGTGCCAGCAGCGTAGCCAGGGGGCGAACCGGGGAGCTGTTTTTT. The whole variable domain, filled in from reference TRBV9 and TRBJ2-2, reads DSGVTQTPKHLITATGQRVTLRCSPRSGDLSVYWYQQSLDQGLQFLIQYYNGEERAKGNILERFSAQQFPDLHSELNLSSLELGDSALYFCASSVARGRTGELFFGEGSRLTVL.

The chain recombines TRBV19 with TRBJ1-2, with D perhaps TRBD1 (5 bases). From germline, CDR1 is LNHDA and CDR2 SQIVND (reference sequence). This CDR3 contains 13 residues. Trimming left V 6 bases short and J 6 bases short, with 14 bases between. Written as DNA, the CDR3 is TGTGCCAGTAGCATGGACACGGCCCATGGCTACACCTTC. Residues: CASSMDTAHGYTF.

The chain carries TRBV6-1 and TRBJ1-2, with D perhaps matching TRBD1 (6 bases). Germline V gene data show CDR1 as MNHNS and CDR2 as SASEGT. The CDR3 has 14 amino acids. V was cut by 6 bases and J by 4 bases, with 15 bases left in between. CDR3 bases: TGTGCCAGCAGAAAACAGGGATCCCTCTATGGCTACACCTTC. It codes for CASRKQGSLYGYTF.

V and J are TRBV28 and TRBJ1-5, with D unresolved. Deletions cut 4 bases from V and 5 bases from J, with 18 bases between. This CDR3 has 16 amino acids. The germline gives CDR1 MDHEN, CDR2 SYDVKM. The CDR3 DNA reads TGTGCCAGCAGTTCGCCTTCCGGGTCCAGCTATCAGCCCCAGCATTTT. Translated, it gives CASSSPSGSSYQPQHF.

About this clone itself: Its ends do not fully match the called genes, so a read error is possible. The chain joins TRBV7-9 to TRBJ2-7; D remains ambiguous. Germline lookup yields CDR1 SEHNR and CDR2 FQNEAQ (reference sequence). CDR3 size: 12 residues. CDR3 region: CSSSPPGREQYF. The CDR3 DNA is TGTTCCAGCAGCCCCCCCGGTCGCGAGCAGTACTTC.

The chain links TRBV5-1 to TRBJ2-1; 9 nucleotides match TRBD2. The germline V gene has CDR1 SGHRS and CDR2 YFSETQ. This CDR3 is built from 16 residues. V gave up 2 bases and J gave up 8 bases; unmatched junction bases: 11. This chain's CDR3 is CASSFGRAGGPHEQFF. The DNA of the CDR3 is TGCGCCAGCAGCTTCGGACGGGCGGGAGGGCCACATGAGCAGTTCTTC.

V is TRBV28 and J is TRBJ1-1; D might be TRBD1 (5 bases). Germline V CDR1 and CDR2: MDHEN, SYDVKM. Trimming left V 3 bases short and J 1 base short, with 9 bases between. The CDR3 covers 14 residues. CDR3 sequence: CASSLAGSNTEAFF. In DNA form, the CDR3 reads TGTGCCAGCAGTTTGGCAGGGTCGAACACTGAAGCTTTCTTT. Variable domain in full (rest from reference TRBV28 and TRBJ1-1): DVKVTQSSRYLVKRTGEKVFLECVQDMDHENMFWYRQDPGLGLRLIYFSYDVKMKEKGDIPEGYSVSREKKERFSLILESASTNQTSMYLCASSLAGSNTEAFFGQGTRLTVV.

V usage is TRBV2 and J usage is TRBJ1-2; TRBD1 aligns across 10 bases. V shed 6 bases and J 1 base; nucleotides not matched to a gene: 5. CDR3 length equals 15 residues. Germline loops: CDR1 SNHLY, CDR2 FYNNEI. CDR3 protein: CASRLGTGDNYGYTF. The CDR3 bases are TGTGCCAGCAGACTCGGGACAGGGGATAACTATGGCTACACCTTC.

The chain is built from TRBV5-8 and TRBJ2-2, with 11 nucleotides matching TRBD2. Trimming took 4 bases from V and 6 from J; bases not matched to a gene: 11. The germline V gene has CDR1 SGHTS and CDR2 YDEGEE. CDR3 length equals 17 residues. The CDR3 loop is CASSHSGTSGSSGELFF. The CDR3 DNA reads TGTGCCAGCAGCCATTCAGGCACTAGCGGGAGTTCCGGGGAGCTGTTTTTT.

This rearrangement joins TRBV9 to TRBJ2-5, with TRBD2 matching 7 bases. Germline values: CDR1 SGDLS, CDR2 YYNGEE. The V gene end was trimmed by 3 bases and the J gene end by 5 bases; junction bases not matched to a gene: 10. The CDR3 contains 15 residues. This CDR3 is CASSAWGGGGETQYF. In DNA, the CDR3 is TGTGCCAGCAGCGCCTGGGGTGGGGGAGGGGAGACCCAGTACTTC. The full variable domain, rest sourced from reference TRBV9 and TRBJ2-5, is DSGVTQTPKHLITATGQRVTLRCSPRSGDLSVYWYQQSLDQGLQFLIQYYNGEERAKGNILERFSAQQFPDLHSELNLSSLELGDSALYFCASSAWGGGGETQYFGPGTRLLVL.

This chain links TRBV5-6 with TRBJ1-1; 12 nucleotides align to TRBD1. CDR3 length: 14 residues. With V trimmed by 4 bases and J by 10 bases, 8 bases remained unmatched. The germline CDR1 and CDR2 sequences are SGHDT and YYEEEE. Here the CDR3 reads CASSPGTGGRRAFF. The DNA of the CDR3 is TGTGCCAGCAGCCCAGGGACAGGGGGCCGTCGAGCTTTCTTT.